This TCR beta chain was captured by sequencing in a study of OX40 agonist ivuxolimab in advanced cancers. Across the whole study: People who had prior anti-PD-1, anti-PD-L1 or anti-CTLA-4 therapy could take part, and approximately 44% had some.

Assay: immunoSEQ multiplex PCR; the TCRdb copy retains only in-frame clones and omits some. The table records tens of thousands of clones, about nine tenths of them present only once. The sample here was CD4+ or CD8+ T cells sorted from blood, taken in a trial of the OX40 agonist ivuxolimab. The TCR comes from an adult with an advanced solid tumor such as melanoma, head and neck, liver or kidney cancer.

Here the CDR3 reads CATMSSAGETQYF. CDR3 DNA sequence: TGTGCCACCATGAGCTCGGCTGGAGAGACCCAGTACTTC. This sequence joins TRBV27 and TRBJ2-5; D remains ambiguous. CDR3 length equals 13 residues. Between the trimmed V and J ends, which lost 10 bases and 4 bases, there was a span of 16 bases. Germline V gene sequence: CDR1 MNHEY, CDR2 SMNVEV (reference sequence).